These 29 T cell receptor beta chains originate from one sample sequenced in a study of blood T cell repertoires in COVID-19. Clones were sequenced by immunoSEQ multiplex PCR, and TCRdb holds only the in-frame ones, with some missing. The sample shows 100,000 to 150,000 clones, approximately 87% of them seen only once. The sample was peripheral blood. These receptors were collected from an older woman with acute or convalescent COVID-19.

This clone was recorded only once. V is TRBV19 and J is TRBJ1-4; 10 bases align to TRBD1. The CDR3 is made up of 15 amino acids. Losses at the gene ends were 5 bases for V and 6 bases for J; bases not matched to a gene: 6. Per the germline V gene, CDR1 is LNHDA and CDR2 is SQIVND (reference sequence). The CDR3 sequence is CASSYRQGAYEKLFF. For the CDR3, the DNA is TGTGCCAGTAGTTATCGACAGGGGGCATATGAAAAACTGTTTTTT.

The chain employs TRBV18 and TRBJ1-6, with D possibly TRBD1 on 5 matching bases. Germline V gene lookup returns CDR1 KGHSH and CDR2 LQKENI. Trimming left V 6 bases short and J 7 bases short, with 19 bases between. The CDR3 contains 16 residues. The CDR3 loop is CASSLIPETENSPLHF. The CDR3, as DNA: TGTGCCAGCTCCCTCATTCCCGAGACAGAAAATTCACCCCTCCACTTT.

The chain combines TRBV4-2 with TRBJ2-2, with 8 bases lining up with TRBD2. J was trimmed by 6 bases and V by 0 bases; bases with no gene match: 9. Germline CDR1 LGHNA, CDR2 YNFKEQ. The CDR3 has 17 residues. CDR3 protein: CASSQELSGSHPGELFF. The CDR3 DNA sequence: TGTGCCAGCAGCCAAGAGTTGAGCGGGAGTCACCCCGGGGAGCTGTTTTTT.

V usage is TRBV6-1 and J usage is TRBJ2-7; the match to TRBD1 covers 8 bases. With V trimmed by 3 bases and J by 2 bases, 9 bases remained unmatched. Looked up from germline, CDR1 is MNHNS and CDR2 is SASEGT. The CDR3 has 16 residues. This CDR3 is CASSEDRTGSTYEQYF. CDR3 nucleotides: TGTGCCAGCAGTGAGGACAGGACAGGGTCCACCTACGAGCAGTACTTC.

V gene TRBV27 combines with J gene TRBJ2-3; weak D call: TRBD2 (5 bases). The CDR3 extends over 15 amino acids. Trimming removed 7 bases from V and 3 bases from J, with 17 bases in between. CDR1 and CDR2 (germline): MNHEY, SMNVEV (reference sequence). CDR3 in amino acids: CASTPGKGWTDTQYF. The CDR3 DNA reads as TGTGCCAGCACCCCCGGGAAGGGCTGGACAGATACGCAGTATTTT.

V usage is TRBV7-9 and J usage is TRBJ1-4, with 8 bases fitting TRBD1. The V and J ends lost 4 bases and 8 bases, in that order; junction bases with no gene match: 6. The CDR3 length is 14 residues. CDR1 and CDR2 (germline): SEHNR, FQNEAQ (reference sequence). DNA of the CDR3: TGTGCCAGCAGCTCCGGACAGGGCCGGGAAAAACTGTTTTTT. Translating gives CASSSGQGREKLFF.

CDR3 bases: TGTGCCAGCTCCCTCAGAGAACTAGCCAATGAGCAGTTCTTC. This sequence encodes CASSLRELANEQFF. This chain uses TRBV18 with TRBJ2-1; a weak D match, TRBD2 (6 bases). V was pared by 6 bases and J by 6 bases, with 15 bases between. The CDR3 extends over 14 amino acids. Looked up from germline, CDR1 is KGHSH and CDR2 is LQKENI.

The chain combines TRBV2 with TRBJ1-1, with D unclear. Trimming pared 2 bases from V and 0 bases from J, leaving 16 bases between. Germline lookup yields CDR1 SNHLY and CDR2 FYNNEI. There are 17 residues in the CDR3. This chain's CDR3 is CASSENPRGIVNTEAFF. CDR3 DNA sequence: TGTGCCAGCAGTGAAAACCCCCGGGGTATTGTGAACACTGAAGCTTTCTTT.

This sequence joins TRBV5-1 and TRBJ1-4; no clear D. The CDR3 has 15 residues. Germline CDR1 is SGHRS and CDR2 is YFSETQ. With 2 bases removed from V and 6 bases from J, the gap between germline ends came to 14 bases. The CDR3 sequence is CASSLAFWGDEKLFF. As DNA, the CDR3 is TGCGCCAGCAGCTTAGCCTTCTGGGGAGATGAAAAACTGTTTTTT.

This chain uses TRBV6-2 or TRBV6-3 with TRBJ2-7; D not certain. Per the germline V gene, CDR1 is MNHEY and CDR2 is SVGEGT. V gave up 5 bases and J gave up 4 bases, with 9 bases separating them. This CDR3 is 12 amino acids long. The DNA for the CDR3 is TGTGCCAGCAGTCCCGACGGGTACGAGCAGTACGTC. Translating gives CASSPDGYEQYV.

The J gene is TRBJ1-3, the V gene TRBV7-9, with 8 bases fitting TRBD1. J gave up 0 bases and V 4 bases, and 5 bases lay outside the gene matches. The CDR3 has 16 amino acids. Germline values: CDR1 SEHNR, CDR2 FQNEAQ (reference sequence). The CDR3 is CASSSDRELSGNTIYF. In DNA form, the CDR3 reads TGTGCCAGCAGCTCGGACAGGGAACTCTCTGGAAACACCATATATTTT.

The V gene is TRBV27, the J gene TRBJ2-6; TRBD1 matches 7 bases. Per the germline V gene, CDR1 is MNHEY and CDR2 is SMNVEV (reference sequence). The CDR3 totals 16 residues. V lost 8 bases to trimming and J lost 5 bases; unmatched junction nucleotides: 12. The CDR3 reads CASALNRGSWANVLTF. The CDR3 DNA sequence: TGTGCCAGCGCCCTCAACAGGGGATCCTGGGCCAACGTCCTGACTTTC. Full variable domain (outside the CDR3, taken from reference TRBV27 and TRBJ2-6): EAQVTQNPRYLITVTGKKLTVTCSQNMNHEYMSWYRQDPGLGLRQIYYSMNVEVTDKGDVPEGYKVSRKEKRNFPLILESPSPNQTSLYFCASALNRGSWANVLTFGAGSRLTVL.

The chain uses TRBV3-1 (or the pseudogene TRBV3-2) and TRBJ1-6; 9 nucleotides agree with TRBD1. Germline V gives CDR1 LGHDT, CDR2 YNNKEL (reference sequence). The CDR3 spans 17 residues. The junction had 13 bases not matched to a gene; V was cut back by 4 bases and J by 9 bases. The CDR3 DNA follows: TGTGCCAGCAGCCCTCAACAGGGGGCGATTGCAAGTTCACCCCTCCACTTT. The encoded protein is CASSPQQGAIASSPLHF.

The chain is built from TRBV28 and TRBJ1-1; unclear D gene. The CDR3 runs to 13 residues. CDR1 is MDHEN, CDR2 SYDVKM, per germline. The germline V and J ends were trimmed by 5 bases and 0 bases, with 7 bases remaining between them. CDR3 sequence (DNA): TGTGCCAGCAGTCGGGTTATGAACACTGAAGCTTTCTTT. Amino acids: CASSRVMNTEAFF.

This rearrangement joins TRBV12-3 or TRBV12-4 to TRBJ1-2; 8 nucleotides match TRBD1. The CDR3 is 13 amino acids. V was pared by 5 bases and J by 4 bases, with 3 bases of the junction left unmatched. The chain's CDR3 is CASSLGTGYGYTF. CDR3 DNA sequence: TGTGCCAGCAGTCTGGGGACAGGCTATGGCTACACCTTC.

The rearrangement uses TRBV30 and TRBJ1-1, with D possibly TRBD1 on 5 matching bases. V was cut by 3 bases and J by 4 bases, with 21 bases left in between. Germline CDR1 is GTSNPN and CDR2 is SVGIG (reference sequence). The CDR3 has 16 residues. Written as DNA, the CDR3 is TGTGCCTGGAGCCGCGCGAAAGGGGCGCGAGGCACTGAAGCTTTCTTT. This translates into CAWSRAKGARGTEAFF. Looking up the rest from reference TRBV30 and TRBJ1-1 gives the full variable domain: SQTIHQWPATLVQPVGSPLSLECTVEGTSNPNLYWYRQAAGRGLQLLFYSVGIGQISSEVPQNLSASRPQDRQFILSSKKLLLSDSGFYLCAWSRAKGARGTEAFFGQGTRLTVV.

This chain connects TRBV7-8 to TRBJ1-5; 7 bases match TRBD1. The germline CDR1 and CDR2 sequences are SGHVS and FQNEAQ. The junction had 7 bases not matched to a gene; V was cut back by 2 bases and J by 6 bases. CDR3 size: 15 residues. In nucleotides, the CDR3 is TGTGCCAGCAGCTTAATCAGGGGGGCAGGTCAGCCCCAGCATTTT. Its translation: CASSLIRGAGQPQHF.

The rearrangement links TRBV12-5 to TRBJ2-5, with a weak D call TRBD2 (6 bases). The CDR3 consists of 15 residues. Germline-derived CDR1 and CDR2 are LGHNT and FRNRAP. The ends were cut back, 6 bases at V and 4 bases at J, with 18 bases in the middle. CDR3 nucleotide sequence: TGTGCTAGTGGCGCCGGGGCGGGGATTGGAGAGACCCAGTACTTC. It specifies CASGAGAGIGETQYF.

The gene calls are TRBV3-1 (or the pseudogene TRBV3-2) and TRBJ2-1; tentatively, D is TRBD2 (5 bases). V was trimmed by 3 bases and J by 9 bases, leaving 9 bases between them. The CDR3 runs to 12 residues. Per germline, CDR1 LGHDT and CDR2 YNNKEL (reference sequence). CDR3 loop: CASSHQGSEQFF. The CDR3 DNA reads TGTGCCAGCAGCCACCAAGGGAGTGAGCAGTTCTTC.

The CDR3 coding sequence is TGTGCCAGCAGGGATAAGGGGCCAGTCGCTGAAGCTTTCTTT. It specifies CASRDKGPVAEAFF. V and J are TRBV2 and TRBJ1-1; possible D gene TRBD1, 5 bases. Germline V lookup: CDR1 SNHLY, CDR2 FYNNEI. V was pared by 6 bases and J by 6 bases, with 17 bases between. This CDR3 contains 14 residues.

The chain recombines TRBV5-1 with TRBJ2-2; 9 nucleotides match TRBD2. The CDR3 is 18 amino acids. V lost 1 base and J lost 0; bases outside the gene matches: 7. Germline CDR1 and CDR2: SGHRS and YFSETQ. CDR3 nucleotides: TGCGCCAGCAGCTTGAGCCTTTGGACTAGCGCGAACACCGGGGAGCTGTTTTTT. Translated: CASSLSLWTSANTGELFF.

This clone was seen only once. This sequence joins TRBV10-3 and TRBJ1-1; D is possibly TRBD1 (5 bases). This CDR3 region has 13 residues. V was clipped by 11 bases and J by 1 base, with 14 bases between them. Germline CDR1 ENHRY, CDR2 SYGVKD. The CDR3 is CAGHGAGNTEAFF. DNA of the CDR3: TGTGCCGGCCATGGGGCTGGGAACACTGAAGCTTTCTTT.

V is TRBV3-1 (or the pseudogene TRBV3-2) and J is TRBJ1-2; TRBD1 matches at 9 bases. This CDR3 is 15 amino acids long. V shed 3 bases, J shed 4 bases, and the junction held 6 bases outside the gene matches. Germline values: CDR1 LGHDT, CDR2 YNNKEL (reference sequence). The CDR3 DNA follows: TGTGCCAGCAGCCAGGCCGGGACAGGGACCTATGGCTACACCTTC. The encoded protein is CASSQAGTGTYGYTF.

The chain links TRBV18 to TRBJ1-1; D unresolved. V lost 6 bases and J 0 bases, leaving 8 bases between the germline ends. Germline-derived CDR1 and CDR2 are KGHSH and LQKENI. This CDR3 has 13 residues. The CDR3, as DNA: TGTGCCAGCTCCCCTACGGTGAACACTGAAGCTTTCTTT. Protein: CASSPTVNTEAFF.

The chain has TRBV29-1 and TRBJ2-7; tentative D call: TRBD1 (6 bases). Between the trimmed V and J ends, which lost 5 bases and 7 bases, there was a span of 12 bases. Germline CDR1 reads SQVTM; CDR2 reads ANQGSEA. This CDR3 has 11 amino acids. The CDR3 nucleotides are TGCAGCGTTAGTTACAGGGATGAGCAGTACTTC. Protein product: CSVSYRDEQYF.

The CDR3 nucleotides are TGTGCCAGCAGTTCGTGGACAGGGAACACTGAAGCTTTCTTT. Translated: CASSSWTGNTEAFF. V gene TRBV6-6 combines with J gene TRBJ1-1; 7 positions match TRBD1. Germline CDR1 MNHNY, CDR2 SVGAGI (reference sequence). V gave up 4 bases and J gave up 1 base; unmatched junction bases: 3. The CDR3 length is 14 residues.

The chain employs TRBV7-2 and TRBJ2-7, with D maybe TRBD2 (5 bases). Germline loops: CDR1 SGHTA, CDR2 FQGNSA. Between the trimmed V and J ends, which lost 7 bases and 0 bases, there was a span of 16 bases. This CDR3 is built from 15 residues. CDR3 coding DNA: TGTGCCAGCAATCCCTCGGCGGGTCTCTCCTACGAGCAGTACTTC. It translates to CASNPSAGLSYEQYF.

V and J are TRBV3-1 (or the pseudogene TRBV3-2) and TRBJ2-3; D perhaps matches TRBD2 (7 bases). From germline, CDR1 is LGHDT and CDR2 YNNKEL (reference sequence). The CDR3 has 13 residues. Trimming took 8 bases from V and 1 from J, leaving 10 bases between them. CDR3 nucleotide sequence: TGTGCCAGCGGGAGGGGGGGCACAGATACGCAGTATTTT. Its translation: CASGRGGTDTQYF.

Here the CDR3 reads CASSAPGQGSYEQYF. DNA of the CDR3: TGTGCCAGCAGCGCACCGGGACAGGGATCCTACGAGCAGTACTTC. This rearrangement joins TRBV5-4 to TRBJ2-7, with 9 bases that match TRBD1. The length of the CDR3 is 15 residues. J gave up 1 base and V 4 bases, and 6 bases lay outside the gene matches. In germline, CDR1 is SGHNT, CDR2 YYREEE (reference sequence).